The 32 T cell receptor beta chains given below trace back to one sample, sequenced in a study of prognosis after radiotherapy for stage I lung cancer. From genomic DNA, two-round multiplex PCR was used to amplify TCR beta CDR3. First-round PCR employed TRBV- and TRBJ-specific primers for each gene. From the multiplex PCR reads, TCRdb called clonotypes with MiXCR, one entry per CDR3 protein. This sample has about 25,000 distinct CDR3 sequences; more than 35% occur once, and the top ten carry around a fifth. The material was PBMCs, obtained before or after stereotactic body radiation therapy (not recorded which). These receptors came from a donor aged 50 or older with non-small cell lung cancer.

CDR3 nucleotide sequence: TGTGCCAGCCGCTTGGGACAGGGGTCCTACGAGCAGTACTTC. Translating gives CASRLGQGSYEQYF. The rearrangement uses TRBV6-2 or TRBV6-3 and TRBJ2-7; 10 bases are a match to TRBD1. This CDR3 has 14 amino acids. CDR1 and CDR2 from the germline V gene are MNHEY and SVGEGT. Trimming at V came to 8 bases and at J to 1 base, leaving 5 bases not matched to a gene.

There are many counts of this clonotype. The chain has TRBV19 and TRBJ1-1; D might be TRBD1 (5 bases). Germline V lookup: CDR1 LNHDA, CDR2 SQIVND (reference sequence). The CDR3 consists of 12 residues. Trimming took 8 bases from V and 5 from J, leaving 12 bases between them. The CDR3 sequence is CASSSGGTEAFF. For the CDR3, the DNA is TGTGCCAGTTCTAGTGGGGGGACTGAAGCTTTCTTT.

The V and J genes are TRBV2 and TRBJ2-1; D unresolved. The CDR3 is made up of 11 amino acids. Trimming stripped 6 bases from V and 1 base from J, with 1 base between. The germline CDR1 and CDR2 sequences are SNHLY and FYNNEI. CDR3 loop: CASRSYNEQFF. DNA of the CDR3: TGTGCCAGCAGATCCTACAATGAGCAGTTCTTC.

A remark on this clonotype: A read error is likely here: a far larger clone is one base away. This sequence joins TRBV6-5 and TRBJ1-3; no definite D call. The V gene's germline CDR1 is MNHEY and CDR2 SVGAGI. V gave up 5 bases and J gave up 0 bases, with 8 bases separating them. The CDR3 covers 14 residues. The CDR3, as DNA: TGTGCCAGCAGTGGGGTCCACTCTGGAAACACCATATATTTT. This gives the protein CASSGVHSGNTIYF.

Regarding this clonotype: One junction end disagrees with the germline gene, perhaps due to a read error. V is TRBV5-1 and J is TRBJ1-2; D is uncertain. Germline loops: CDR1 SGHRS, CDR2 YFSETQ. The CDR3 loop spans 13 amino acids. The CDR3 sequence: CASSLADLYVYTF. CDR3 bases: TGTGCCAGCAGCTTAGCCGATCTCTATGTCTACACCTTC.

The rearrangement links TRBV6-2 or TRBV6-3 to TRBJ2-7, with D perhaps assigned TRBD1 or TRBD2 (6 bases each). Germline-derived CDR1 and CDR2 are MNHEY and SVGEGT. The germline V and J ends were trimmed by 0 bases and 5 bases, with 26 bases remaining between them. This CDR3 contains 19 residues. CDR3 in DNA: TGTGCCAGCAGTTACTCGATGGCGGTAGTGCCCCGGAGGGGGAACGAGCAGTACTTC. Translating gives CASSYSMAVVPRRGNEQYF.

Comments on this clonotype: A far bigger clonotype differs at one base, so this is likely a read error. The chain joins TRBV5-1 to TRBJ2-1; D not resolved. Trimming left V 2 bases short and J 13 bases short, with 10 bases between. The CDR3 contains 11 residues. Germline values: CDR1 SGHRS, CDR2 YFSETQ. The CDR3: CASSFEKTQFF. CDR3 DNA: TGCGCCAGCAGCTTTGAGAAGACCCAGTTCTTC.

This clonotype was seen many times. DNA of the CDR3: TGTGCCAGTAGTAAGGAGTACTCGGGGGGCTACACCTTC. Translating it yields CASSKEYSGGYTF. This sequence joins TRBV19 and TRBJ1-2, with no clear D. The CDR3 contains 13 residues. Trimming removed 4 bases at V and 8 bases at J, with 14 bases between. The germline V gene encodes CDR1 LNHDA and CDR2 SQIVND (reference sequence).

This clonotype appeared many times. The chain's CDR3 is CSARGDRGSGYF. The CDR3 bases are TGCAGTGCTAGAGGGGACCGTGGGTCGGGATACTTC. The chain has TRBV20-1 and TRBJ2-5; possibly TRBD1 or TRBD2 for D (5 bases each). The CDR3 has 12 amino acids. CDR1 is DFQATT, CDR2 SNEGSKA, per germline (reference sequence). The V end lost 1 base, the J end lost 14 bases, and 17 bases lay between the germline ends.

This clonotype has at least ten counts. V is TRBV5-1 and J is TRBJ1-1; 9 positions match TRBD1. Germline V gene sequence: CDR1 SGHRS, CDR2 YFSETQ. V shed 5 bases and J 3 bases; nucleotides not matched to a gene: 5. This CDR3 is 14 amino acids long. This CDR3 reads CASRQGARDTEAFF. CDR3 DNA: TGCGCCAGCAGACAGGGGGCGCGGGACACTGAAGCTTTCTTT.

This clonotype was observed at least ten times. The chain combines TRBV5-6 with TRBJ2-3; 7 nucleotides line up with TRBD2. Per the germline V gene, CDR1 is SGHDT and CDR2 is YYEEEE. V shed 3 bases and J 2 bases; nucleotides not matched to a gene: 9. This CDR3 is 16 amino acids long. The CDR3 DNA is TGTGCCAGCAGCTCTGAGCGGGACTTGTTCACAGATACGCAGTATTTT. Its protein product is CASSSERDLFTDTQYF.

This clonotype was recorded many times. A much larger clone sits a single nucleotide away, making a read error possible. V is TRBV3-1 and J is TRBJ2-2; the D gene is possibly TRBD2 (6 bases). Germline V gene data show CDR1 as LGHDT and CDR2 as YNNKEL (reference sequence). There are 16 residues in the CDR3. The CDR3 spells CASSQGWRGETGKLFF. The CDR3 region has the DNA TGTGCCAGCAGCCAAGGGTGGAGGGGAGAAACCGGGAAGCTGTTTTTT.

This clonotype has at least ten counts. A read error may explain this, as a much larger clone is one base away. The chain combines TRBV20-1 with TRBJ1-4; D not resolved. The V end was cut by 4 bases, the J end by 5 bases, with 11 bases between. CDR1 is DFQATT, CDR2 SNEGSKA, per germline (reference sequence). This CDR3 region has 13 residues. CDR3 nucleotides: TGCAGTGCTAAACGAGCGAGGAATGAAAAACTGTTTTTT. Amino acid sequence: CSAKRARNEKLFF.

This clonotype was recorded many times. The CDR3, as DNA: TGCGCCAGCAGCCAAGACTGGCGAGTGGAGACCCAGTACTTC. This codes for CASSQDWRVETQYF. J is TRBJ2-5 and V is TRBV4-1; D not resolved. V lost 0 bases to trimming and J lost 5 bases, with 10 bases between them. This CDR3 comprises 14 residues. The germline CDR1 and CDR2 sequences are MGHRA and YSYEKL.

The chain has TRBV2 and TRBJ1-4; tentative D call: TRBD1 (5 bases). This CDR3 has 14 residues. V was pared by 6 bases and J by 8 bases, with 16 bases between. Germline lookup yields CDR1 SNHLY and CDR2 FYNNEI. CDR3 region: CASREQVSSEKLFF. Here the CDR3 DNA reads TGTGCCAGCAGAGAACAGGTCTCTAGCGAAAAACTGTTTTTT.

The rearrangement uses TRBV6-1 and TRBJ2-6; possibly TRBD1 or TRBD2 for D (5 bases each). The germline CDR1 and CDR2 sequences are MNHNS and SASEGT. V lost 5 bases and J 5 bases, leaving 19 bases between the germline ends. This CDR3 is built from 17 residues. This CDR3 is CASSQLGPMWWANVLTF. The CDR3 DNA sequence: TGTGCCAGCAGTCAATTGGGACCGATGTGGTGGGCCAACGTCCTGACTTTC.

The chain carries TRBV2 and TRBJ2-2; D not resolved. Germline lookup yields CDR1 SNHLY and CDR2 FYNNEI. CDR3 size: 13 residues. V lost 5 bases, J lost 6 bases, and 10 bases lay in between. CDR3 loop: CASSSVAAGELFF. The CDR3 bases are TGTGCCAGCAGTAGTGTAGCCGCCGGGGAGCTGTTTTTT.

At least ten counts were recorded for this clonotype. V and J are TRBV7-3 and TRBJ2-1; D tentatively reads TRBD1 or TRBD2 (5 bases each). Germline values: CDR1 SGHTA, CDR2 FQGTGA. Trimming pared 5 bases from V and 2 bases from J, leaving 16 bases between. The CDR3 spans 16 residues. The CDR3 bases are TGTGCCAGCAGCCTCACCGGGGACCAGGCCTACAATGAGCAGTTCTTC. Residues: CASSLTGDQAYNEQFF.

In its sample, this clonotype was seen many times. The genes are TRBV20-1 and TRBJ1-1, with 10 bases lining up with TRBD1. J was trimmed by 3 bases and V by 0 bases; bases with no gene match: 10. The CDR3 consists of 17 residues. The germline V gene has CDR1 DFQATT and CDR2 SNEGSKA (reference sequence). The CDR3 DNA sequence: TGCAGTGCTAGAGATTCCAGACAGGGGGCGGGGGACACTGAAGCTTTCTTT. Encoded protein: CSARDSRQGAGDTEAFF.

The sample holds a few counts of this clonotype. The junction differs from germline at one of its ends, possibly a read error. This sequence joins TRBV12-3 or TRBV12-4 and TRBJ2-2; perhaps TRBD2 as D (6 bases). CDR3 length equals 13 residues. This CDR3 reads CASRWTTTGELPF. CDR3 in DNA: TGTGCCAGCAGGTGGACTACCACCGGGGAGCTGCCTTTT.

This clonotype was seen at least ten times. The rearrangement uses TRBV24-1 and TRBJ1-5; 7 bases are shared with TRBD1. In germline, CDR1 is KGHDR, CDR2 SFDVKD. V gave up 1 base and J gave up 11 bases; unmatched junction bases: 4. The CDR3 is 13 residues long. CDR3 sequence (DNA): TGTGCCACCAGTGATTTCCGGGACAGTGCCCAGCATTTT. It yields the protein CATSDFRDSAQHF.

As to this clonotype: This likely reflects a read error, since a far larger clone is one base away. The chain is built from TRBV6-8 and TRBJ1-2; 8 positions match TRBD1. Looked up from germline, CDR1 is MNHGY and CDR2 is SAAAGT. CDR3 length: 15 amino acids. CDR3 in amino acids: CASKRAGGRDYVYTF. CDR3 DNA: TGTGCCAGCAAGCGTGCAGGGGGCCGGGACTATGTCTACACCTTC.

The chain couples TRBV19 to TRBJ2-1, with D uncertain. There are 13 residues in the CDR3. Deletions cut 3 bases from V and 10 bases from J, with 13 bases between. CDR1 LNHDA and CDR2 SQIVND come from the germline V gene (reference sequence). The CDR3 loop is CASSIPFVGEQFF. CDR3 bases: TGTGCCAGTAGTATCCCCTTTGTGGGAGAGCAGTTCTTC.

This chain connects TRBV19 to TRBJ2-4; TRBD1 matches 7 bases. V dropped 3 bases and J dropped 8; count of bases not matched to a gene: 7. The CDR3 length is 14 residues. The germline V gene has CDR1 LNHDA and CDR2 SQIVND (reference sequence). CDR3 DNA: TGTGCCAGTAGTATCCAACAGGGGCCACACATTCAGTACTTC. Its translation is CASSIQQGPHIQYF.

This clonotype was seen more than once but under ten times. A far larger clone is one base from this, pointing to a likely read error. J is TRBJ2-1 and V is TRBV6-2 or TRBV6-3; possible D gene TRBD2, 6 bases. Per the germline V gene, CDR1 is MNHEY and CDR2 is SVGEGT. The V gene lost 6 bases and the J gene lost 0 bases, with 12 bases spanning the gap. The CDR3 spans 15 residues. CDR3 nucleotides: TGTGCCAGCAGCAGGGACGGGGGCTCCTACAATGAGCAGTTCTTC. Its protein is CASSRDGGSYNEQFF.

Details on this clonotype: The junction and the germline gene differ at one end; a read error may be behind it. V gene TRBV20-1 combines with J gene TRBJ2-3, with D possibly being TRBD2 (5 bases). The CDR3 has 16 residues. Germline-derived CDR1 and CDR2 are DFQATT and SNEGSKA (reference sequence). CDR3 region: CSARTSRAYSKDTQYF. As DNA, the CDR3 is TGCAGTGCTAGAACCTCGAGGGCTTACAGCAAAGATACGCAGTATTTT.

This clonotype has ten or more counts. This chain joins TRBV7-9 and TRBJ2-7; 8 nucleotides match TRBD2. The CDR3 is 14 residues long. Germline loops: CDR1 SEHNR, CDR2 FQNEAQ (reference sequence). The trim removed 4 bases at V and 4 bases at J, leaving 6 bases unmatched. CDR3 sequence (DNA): TGTGCCAGCAGCTCCCTAACGGGAGGGTACGAGCAGTACTTC. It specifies CASSSLTGGYEQYF.

The CDR3 DNA reads as TGTGCCACCAGGGGGACGCTGATCAATGAGCAGTTCTTC. This encodes CATRGTLINEQFF. V usage is TRBV10-3 and J usage is TRBJ2-1; TRBD1 aligns across 7 bases. The germline V gene has CDR1 ENHRY and CDR2 SYGVKD. Unmatched junction bases numbered 9, after V lost 10 bases and J lost 6 bases. CDR3 length: 13 residues.

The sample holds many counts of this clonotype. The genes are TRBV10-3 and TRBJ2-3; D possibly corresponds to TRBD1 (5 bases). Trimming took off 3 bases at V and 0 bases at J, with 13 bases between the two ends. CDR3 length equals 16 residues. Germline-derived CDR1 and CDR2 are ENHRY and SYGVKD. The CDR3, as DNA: TGTGCCATCAGTGAAAGGACACCAACTAGCACAGATACGCAGTATTTT. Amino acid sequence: CAISERTPTSTDTQYF.

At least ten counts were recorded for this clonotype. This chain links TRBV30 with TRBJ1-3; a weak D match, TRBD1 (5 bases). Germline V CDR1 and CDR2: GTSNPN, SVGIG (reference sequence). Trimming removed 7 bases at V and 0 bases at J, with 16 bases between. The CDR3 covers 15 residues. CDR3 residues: CASSPGGFSGNTIYF. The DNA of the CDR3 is TGTGCCTCTTCCCCGGGGGGATTCTCTGGAAACACCATATATTTT. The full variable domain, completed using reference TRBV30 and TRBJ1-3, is SQTIHQWPATLVQPVGSPLSLECTVEGTSNPNLYWYRQAAGRGLQLLFYSVGIGQISSEVPQNLSASRPQDRQFILSSKKLLLSDSGFYLCASSPGGFSGNTIYFGEGSWLTVV.

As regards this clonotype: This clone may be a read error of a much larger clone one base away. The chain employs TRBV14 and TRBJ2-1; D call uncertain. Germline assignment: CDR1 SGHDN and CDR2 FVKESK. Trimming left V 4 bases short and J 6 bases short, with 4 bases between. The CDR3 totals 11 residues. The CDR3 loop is CASSRGNEQFF. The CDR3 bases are TGTGCCAGCAGCCGGGGCAATGAGCAGTTCTTC.

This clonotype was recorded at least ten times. The CDR3 sequence: CASSLLPRGQGEETQYF. The CDR3 region has the DNA TGTGCCAGCAGCTTGTTACCCCGGGGACAGGGGGAGGAGACCCAGTACTTC. This chain links TRBV11-1 with TRBJ2-5; 11 nucleotides agree with TRBD1. V was clipped by 3 bases and J by 5 bases; unmatched bases: 11. This CDR3 spans 17 amino acids. Germline lookup yields CDR1 SGHAT and CDR2 FQDESV (reference sequence).